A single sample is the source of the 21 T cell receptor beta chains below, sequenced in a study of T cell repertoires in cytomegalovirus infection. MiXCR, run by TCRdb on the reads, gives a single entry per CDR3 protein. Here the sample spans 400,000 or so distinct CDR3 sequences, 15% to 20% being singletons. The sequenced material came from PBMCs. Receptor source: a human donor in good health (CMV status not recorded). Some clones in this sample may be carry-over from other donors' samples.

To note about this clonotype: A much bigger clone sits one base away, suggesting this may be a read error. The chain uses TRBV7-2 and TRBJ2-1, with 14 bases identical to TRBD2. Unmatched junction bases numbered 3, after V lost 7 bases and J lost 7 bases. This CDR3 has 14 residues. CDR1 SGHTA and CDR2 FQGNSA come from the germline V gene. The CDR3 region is CASTGTSGSNEQFF. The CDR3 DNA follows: TGTGCCAGCACCGGGACTAGCGGGAGTAATGAGCAGTTCTTC. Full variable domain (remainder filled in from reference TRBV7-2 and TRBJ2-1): GAGVSQSPSNKVTEKGKDVELRCDPISGHTALYWYRQSLGQGLEFLIYFQGNSAPDKSGLPSDRFSAERTGGSVSTLTIQRTQQEDSAVYLCASTGTSGSNEQFFGPGTRLTVL.

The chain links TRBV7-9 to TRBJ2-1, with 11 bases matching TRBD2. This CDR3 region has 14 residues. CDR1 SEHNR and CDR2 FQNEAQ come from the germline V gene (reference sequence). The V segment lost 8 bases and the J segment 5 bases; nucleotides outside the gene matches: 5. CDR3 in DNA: TGTGCCAGCCTCATAGCGGGAGGGGACAATGAGCAGTTCTTC. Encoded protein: CASLIAGGDNEQFF.

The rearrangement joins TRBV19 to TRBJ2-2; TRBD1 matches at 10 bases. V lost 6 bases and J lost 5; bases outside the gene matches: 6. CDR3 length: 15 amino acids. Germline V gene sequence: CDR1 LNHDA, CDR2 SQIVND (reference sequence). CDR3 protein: CASRDRGRGTGELFF. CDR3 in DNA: TGTGCCAGTAGGGACAGGGGGAGGGGAACCGGGGAGCTGTTTTTT.

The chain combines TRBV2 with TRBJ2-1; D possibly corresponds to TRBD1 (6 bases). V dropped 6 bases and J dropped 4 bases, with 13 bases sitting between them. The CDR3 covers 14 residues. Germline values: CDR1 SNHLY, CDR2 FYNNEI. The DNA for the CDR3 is TGTGCCAGCAGAAGAGGACAGACTTACAATGAGCAGTTCTTC. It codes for CASRRGQTYNEQFF.

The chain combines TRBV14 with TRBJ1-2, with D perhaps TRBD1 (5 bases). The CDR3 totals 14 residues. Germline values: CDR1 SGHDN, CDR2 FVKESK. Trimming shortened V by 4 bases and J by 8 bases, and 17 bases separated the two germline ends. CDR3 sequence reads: CASSLTGLQGGYTF. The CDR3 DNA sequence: TGTGCCAGCAGCCTTACGGGACTTCAAGGAGGCTACACCTTC. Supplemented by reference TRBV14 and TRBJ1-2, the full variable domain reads EAGVTQFPSHSVIEKGQTVTLRCDPISGHDNLYWYRRVMGKEIKFLLHFVKESKQDESGMPNNRFLAERTGGTYSTLKVQPAELEDSGVYFCASSLTGLQGGYTFGSGTRLTVV.

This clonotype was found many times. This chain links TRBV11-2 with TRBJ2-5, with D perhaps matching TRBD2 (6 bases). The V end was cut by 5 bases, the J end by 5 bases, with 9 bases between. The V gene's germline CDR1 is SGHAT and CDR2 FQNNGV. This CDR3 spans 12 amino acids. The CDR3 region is CASSRSGETQYF. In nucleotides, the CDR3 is TGTGCCAGCAGCCGCAGCGGGGAGACCCAGTACTTC.

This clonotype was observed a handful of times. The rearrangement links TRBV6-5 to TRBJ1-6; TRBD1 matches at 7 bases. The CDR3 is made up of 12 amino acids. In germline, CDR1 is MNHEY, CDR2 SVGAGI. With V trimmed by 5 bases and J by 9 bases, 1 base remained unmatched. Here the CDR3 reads CASSDRVSPLHF. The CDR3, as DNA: TGTGCCAGCAGTGACAGGGTTTCACCCCTCCACTTT.

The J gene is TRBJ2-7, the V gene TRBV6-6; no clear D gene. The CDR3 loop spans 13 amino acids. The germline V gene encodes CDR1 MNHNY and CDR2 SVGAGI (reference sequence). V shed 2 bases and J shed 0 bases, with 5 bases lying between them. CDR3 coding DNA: TGTGCCAGCAGTTACCCTGACTCCTACGAGCAGTACTTC. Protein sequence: CASSYPDSYEQYF.

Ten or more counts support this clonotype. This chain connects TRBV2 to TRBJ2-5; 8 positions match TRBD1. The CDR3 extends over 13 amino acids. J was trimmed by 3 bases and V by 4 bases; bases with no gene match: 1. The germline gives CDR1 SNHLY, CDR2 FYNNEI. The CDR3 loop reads CASSGDRKETQYF. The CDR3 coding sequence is TGTGCCAGCAGTGGGGACAGGAAAGAGACCCAGTACTTC.

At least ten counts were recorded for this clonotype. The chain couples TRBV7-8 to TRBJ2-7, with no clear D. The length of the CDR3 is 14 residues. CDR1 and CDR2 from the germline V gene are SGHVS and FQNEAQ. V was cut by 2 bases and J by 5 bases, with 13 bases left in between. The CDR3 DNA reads TGTGCCAGCAGCTTATATCGAAGACTGGACGAGCAGTACTTC. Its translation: CASSLYRRLDEQYF.

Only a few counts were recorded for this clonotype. The DNA for the CDR3 is TGTGCCAGCAGTTACCGGGAGCTACCGAACACTGAAGCTTTCTTT. Protein product: CASSYRELPNTEAFF. The V gene is TRBV6-5, the J gene TRBJ1-1; D is undetermined. Germline V CDR1 and CDR2: MNHEY, SVGAGI. CDR3 length: 15 residues. V was trimmed by 2 bases and J by 1 base, leaving 11 bases between them.

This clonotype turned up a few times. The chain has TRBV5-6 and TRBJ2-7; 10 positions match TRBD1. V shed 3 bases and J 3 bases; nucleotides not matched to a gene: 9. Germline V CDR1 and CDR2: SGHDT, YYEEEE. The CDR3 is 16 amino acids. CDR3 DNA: TGTGCCAGCAGCTCCCAGCCGGGACAGGGGCACTACGAGCAGTACTTC. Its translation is CASSSQPGQGHYEQYF.

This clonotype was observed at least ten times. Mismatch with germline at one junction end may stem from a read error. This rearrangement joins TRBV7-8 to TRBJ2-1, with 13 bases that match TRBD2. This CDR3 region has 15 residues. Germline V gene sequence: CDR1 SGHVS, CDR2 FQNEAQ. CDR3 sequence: CASSSSTSGRPGRLF. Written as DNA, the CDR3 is TGTGCCAGCAGCTCGTCGACTAGCGGGAGGCCAGGACGGCTCTTC.

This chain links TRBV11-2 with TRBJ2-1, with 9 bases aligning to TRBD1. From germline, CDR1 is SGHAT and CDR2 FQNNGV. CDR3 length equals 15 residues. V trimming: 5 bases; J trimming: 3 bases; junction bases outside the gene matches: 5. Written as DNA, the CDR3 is TGTGCCAGCAGCCCGAAGACAGGGGGCTACAATGAGCAGTTCTTC. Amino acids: CASSPKTGGYNEQFF. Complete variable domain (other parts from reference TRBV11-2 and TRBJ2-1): EAGVAQSPRYKIIEKRQSVAFWCNPISGHATLYWYQQILGQGPKLLIQFQNNGVVDDSQLPKDRFSAERLKGVDSTLKIQPAKLEDSAVYLCASSPKTGGYNEQFFGPGTRLTVL.

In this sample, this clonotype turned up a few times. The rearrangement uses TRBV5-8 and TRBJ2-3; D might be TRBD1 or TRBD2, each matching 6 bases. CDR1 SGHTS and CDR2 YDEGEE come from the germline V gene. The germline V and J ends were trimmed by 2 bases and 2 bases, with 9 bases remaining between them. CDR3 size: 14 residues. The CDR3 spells CASSLRGATDTQYF. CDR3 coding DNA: TGTGCCAGCAGCTTAAGGGGGGCCACAGATACGCAGTATTTT.

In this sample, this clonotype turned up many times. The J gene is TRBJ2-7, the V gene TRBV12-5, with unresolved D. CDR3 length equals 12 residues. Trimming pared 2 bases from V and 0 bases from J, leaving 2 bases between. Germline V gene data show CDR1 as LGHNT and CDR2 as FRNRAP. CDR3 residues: CASGLPSYEQYF. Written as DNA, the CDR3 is TGTGCTAGTGGTTTGCCCTCCTACGAGCAGTACTTC.

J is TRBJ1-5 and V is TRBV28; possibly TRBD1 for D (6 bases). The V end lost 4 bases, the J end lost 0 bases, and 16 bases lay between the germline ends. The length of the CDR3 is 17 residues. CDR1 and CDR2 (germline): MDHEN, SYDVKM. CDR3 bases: TGTGCCAGCAGTTCTCTACAGGGCGGGCTTAGCAATCAGCCCCAGCATTTT. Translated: CASSSLQGGLSNQPQHF.

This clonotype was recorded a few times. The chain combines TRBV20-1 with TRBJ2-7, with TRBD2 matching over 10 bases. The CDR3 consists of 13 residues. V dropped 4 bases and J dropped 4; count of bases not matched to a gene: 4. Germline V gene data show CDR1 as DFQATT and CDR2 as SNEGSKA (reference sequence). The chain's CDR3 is CSATSGGAYEQYF. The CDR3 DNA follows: TGCAGTGCTACCAGCGGGGGGGCGTACGAGCAGTACTTC.

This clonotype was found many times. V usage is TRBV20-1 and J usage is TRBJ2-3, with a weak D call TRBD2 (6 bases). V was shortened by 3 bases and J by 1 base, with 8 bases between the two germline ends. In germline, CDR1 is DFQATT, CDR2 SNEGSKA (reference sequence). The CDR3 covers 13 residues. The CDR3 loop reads CSARGEGTDTQYF. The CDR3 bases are TGCAGTGCTAGGGGGGAGGGCACAGATACGCAGTATTTT.

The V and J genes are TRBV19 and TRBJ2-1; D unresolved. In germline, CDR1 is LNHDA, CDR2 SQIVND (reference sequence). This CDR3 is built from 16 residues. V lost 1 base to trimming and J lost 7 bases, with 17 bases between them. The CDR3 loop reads CASSIGHSRIGNEQFF. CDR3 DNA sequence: TGTGCCAGTAGTATAGGACACTCCAGAATCGGAAATGAGCAGTTCTTC.

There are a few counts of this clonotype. Here the CDR3 reads CASSPQGGNTIYF. In DNA, the CDR3 is TGTGCCAGCAGCCCGCAGGGGGGAAACACCATATATTTT. The chain couples TRBV6-5 to TRBJ1-3; D might be TRBD1 (6 bases). V lost 6 bases, J lost 4 bases, and 10 bases lay in between. There are 13 residues in the CDR3. Germline CDR1 MNHEY, CDR2 SVGAGI.